This T cell receptor (beta chain) was documented in a study of T cells in localized non-small cell lung cancer. Findings and caveats of the study: A denser population of T cells in blood accompanied longer overall survival. Tumor trailed uninvolved adjacent lung in T cell clonality, which peaked there. Sequencing, confined to only one tumor region, leaves heterogeneity possible.

On this clone: The target antigen is unknown.

This CDR3 is 12 amino acids long. Germline CDR1 and CDR2: SQVTM and ANQGSEA. Trimming shortened V by 5 bases and J by 6 bases, and 10 bases separated the two germline ends. The data were produced by immunoSEQ multiplex PCR, yet TCRdb's version contains in-frame clones alone and is incomplete. This table has roughly 4,200 clones, roughly 40% appearing once. The sequences come from lung tumor tissue, collected before any cancer treatment. This TCR was sampled from a woman aged 40-75 years with stage I lung adenocarcinoma. This rearrangement joins TRBV29-1 to TRBJ2-2, with no clear D. The CDR3 here is CSVQDPPGELFF. The CDR3, as DNA: TGCAGCGTTCAGGACCCCCCCGGGGAGCTGTTTTTT.